Described below is a single T cell receptor (beta chain) sequence and its context. Its antigen is still unknown. The data were taken from a study of CD8+ T cells in alopecia areata. The CDR3 runs to 12 residues. V lost 3 bases, J lost 7 bases, and 11 bases lay in between. Germline CDR1 is GTSNPN and CDR2 is SVGIG (reference sequence). The study, taken as a whole, reports: Scalp repertoires also include resident alphabeta T cells from normal skin. Affected scalp, especially in alopecia totalis/universalis, had a higher clonality than normal scalp did.

PBMC-derived CD4+ and CD8+ T cells were sorted. Sequencing relied on a cDNA template that was reverse transcribed from extracted RNA. Sequencing was performed with immunoSEQ multiplex PCR; in TCRdb, only in-frame clones are kept and a portion is missing. The repertoire holds 150,000 to 200,000 clones, with around 57% as singletons. The source material was CD4+ T cells sorted from blood. The source is a human donor in good health. J is TRBJ2-3 and V is TRBV30; D remains unclear. The CDR3 spells CAWRIATYTQYF. The CDR3 DNA reads TGTGCCTGGAGGATCGCTACGTATACGCAGTATTTT.